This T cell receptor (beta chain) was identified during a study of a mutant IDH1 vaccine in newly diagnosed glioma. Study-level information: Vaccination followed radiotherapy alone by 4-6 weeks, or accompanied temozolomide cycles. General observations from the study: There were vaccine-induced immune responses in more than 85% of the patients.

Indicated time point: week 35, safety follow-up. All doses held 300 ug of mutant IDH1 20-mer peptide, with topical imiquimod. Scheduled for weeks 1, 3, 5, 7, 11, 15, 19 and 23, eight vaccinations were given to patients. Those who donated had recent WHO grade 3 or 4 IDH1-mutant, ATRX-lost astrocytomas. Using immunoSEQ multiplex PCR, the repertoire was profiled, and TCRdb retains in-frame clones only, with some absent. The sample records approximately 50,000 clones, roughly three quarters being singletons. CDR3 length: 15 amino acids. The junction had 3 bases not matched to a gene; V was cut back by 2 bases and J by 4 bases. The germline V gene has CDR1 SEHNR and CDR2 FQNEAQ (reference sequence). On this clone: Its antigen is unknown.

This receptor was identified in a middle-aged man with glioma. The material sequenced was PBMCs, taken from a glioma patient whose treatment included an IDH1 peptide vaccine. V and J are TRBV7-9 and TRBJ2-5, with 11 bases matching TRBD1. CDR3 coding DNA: TGTGCCAGCAGCTTATCGGGGACAGGGGGAGAGACCCAGTACTTC. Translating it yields CASSLSGTGGETQYF.